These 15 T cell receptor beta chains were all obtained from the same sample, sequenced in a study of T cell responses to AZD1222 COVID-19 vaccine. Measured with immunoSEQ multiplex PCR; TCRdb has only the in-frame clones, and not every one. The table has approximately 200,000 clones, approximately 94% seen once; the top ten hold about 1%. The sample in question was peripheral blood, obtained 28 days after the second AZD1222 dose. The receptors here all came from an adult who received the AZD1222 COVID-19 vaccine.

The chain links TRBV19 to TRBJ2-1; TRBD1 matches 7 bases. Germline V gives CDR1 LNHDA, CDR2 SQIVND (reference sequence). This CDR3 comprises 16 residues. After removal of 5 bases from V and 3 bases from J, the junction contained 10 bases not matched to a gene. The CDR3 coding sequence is TGTGCCAGTAGTGTGTCGGACAGGCGAGTCTACAATGAGCAGTTCTTC. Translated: CASSVSDRRVYNEQFF. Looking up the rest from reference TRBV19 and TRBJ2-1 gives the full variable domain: DGGITQSPKYLFRKEGQNVTLSCEQNLNHDAMYWYRQDPGQGLRLIYYSQIVNDFQKGDIAEGYSVSREKKESFPLTVTSAQKNPTAFYLCASSVSDRRVYNEQFFGPGTRLTVL.

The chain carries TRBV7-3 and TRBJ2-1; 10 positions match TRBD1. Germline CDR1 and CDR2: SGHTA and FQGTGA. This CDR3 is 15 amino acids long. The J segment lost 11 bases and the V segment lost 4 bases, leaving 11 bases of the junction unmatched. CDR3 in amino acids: CASSSDRGRVEKQFF. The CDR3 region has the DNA TGTGCCAGCAGCTCTGACAGGGGGCGAGTGGAAAAGCAGTTCTTC.

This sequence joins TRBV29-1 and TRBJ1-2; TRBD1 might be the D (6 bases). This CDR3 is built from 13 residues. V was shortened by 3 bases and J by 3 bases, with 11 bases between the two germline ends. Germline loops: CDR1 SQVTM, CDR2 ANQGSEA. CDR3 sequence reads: CSVDDRRDYGYTF. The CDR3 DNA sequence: TGCAGCGTTGACGACAGGAGAGACTATGGCTACACCTTC. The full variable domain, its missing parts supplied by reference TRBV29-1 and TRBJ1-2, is SAVISQKPSRDICQRGTSLTIQCQVDSQVTMMFWYRQQPGQSLTLIATANQGSEATYESGFVIDKFPISRPNLTFSTLTVSNMSPEDSSIYLCSVDDRRDYGYTFGSGTRLTVV.

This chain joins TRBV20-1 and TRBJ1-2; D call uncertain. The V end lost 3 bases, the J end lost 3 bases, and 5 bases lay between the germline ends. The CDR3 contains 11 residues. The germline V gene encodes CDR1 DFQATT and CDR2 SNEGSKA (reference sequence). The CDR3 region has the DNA TGCAGTGCTAGGGCAGACTATGGCTACACCTTC. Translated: CSARADYGYTF.

The CDR3 DNA is TGTGCCAGCAGCTTCACTCGGACAGGCGGATACAACACCTTC. Amino acids: CASSFTRTGGYNTF. This rearrangement joins TRBV11-2 to TRBJ1-2, with TRBD1 matching 7 bases. The ends lost 3 bases at V and 12 bases at J; junction bases unmatched: 13. Germline-derived CDR1 and CDR2 are SGHAT and FQNNGV. There are 14 residues in the CDR3.

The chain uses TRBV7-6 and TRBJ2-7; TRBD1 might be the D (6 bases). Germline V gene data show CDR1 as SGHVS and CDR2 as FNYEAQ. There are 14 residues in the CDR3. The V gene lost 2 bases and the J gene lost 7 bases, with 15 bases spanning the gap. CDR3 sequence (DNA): TGTGCCAGCAGCTTAAGACAGGCCGCTGTAGAGCAGTACTTC. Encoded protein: CASSLRQAAVEQYF.

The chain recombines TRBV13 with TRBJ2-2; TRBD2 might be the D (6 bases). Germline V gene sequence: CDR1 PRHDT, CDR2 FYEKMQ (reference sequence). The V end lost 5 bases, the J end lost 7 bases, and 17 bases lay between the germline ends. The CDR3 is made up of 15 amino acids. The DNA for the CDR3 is TGTGCCAGCAGCCGCGGGAAAGGGATGAACGGGGAGCTGTTTTTT. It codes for CASSRGKGMNGELFF.

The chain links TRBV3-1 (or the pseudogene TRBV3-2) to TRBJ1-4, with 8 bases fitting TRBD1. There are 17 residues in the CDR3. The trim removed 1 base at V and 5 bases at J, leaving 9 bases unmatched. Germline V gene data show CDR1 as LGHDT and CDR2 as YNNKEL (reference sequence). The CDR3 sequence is CASSQALTGGFNEKLFF. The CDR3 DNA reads TGTGCCAGCAGCCAAGCTTTAACAGGGGGGTTCAATGAAAAACTGTTTTTT.

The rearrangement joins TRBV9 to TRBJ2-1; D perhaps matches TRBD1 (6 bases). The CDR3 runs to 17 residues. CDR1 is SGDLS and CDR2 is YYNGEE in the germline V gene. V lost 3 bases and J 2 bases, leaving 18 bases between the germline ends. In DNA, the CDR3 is TGTGCCAGCAGCGCCCAGACAGGTCGGGGACCCTACAATGAGCAGTTCTTC. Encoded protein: CASSAQTGRGPYNEQFF. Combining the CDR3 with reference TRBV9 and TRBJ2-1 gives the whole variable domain DSGVTQTPKHLITATGQRVTLRCSPRSGDLSVYWYQQSLDQGLQFLIQYYNGEERAKGNILERFSAQQFPDLHSELNLSSLELGDSALYFCASSAQTGRGPYNEQFFGPGTRLTVL.

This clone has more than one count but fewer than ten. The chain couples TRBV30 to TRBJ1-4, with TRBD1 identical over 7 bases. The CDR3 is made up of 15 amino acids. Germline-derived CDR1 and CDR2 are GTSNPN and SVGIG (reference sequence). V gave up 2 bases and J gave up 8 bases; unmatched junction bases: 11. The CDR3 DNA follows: TGTGCCTGGAGTAGAATGACAGGGCAGGGGGAAAAACTGTTTTTT. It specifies CAWSRMTGQGEKLFF.

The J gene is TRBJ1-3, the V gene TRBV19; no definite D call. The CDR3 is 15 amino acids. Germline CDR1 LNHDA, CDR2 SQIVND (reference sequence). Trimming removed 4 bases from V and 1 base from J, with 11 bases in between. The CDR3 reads CASSTILGSGNTIYF. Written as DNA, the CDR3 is TGTGCCAGTAGTACGATTTTGGGGTCTGGAAACACCATATATTTT.

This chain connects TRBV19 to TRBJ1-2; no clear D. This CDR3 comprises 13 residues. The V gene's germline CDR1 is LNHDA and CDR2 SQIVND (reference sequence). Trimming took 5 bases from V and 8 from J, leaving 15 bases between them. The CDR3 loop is CASSYLTAGGYTF. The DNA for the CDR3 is TGTGCCAGTAGTTACCTGACGGCAGGCGGCTACACCTTC.

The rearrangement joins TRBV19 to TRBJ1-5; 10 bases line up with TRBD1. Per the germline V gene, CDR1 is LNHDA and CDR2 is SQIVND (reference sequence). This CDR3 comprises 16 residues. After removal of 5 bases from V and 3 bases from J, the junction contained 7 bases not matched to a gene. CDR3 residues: CASSSRDRGDNQPQHF. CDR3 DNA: TGTGCCAGTAGTTCCCGGGACAGGGGTGACAATCAGCCCCAGCATTTT.

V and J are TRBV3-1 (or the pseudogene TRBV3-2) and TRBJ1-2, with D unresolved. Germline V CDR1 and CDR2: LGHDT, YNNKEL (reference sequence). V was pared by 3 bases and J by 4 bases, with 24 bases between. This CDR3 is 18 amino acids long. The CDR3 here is CASSQAFPGPTSGYGYTF. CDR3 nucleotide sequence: TGTGCCAGCAGCCAGGCTTTCCCGGGCCCCACTTCGGGCTATGGCTACACCTTC.

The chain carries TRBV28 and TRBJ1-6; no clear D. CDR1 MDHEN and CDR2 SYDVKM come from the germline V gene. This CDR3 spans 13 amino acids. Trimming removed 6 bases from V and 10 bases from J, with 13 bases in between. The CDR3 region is CASSPPLGSPLHF. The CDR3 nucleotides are TGTGCCAGCAGCCCCCCGCTGGGCTCACCCCTCCACTTT.